The entry below gives a single T cell receptor (beta chain) sequence along with its context. Its cognate antigen is unknown. The CDR3 runs to 16 residues. The trim removed 5 bases at V and 2 bases at J, leaving 10 bases unmatched. Germline V gene data show CDR1 as KGHSH and CDR2 as LQKENI. Doses given second, at about 4 or about 12 weeks, were pooled. These data come from a study of T cell responses to AZD1222 COVID-19 vaccine. Findings and caveats of the study: Clonal diversity was possibly underestimated; the donors were predominantly white British and more often female. Close to half of all spike-specific TCRs reportedly target regions of the variants that are unmutated.

Assay used: immunoSEQ multiplex PCR; TCRdb lists only in-frame clones, some missing. The sample lists under 95,000 clones, roughly 90% occurring once. Sequenced material: peripheral blood, taken 28 days after the second AZD1222 dose. J is TRBJ2-5 and V is TRBV18; 8 nucleotides match TRBD1. This sequence originates from an adult who received the AZD1222 COVID-19 vaccine. In DNA form, the CDR3 reads TGTGCCAGCTCAGCGGACAGGGCGTTTGAACAAGAGACCCAGTACTTC. Translating it yields CASSADRAFEQETQYF.